A selection of T cell receptor beta chains follows, all from one sample in a study of vaccination and CD4 T cells after COVID-19. TCRdb used MiXCR to reprocess the PCR reads, holding one entry per CDR3 protein. The sample lists about 6,600 distinct CDR3 sequences; 22% were seen once. Their cognate antigens are unknown. This sample comprised CD4+ T cells from blood, cultured in vitro, obtained after SARS-CoV-2 vaccination. Every receptor here comes from a human donor who had recovered from COVID-19. Both conserved end residues are part of each CDR3. D genes are given only for firm matches. Where a row states a size, it is once, few, many or the class of an expanded clone; other rows omit it.

d_call	clone_size	v_call	j_call	cdr3_aa	cdr3_nt
.	medium-sized	TRBV20-1	TRBJ1-6	CSASVREWNSPLHF	TGCAGTGCCAGCGTTAGGGAGTGGAATTCACCCCTCCACTTT
.	medium-sized	TRBV7-9	TRBJ1-1	CASSPRDQHTEAFF	TGTGCCAGCAGCCCCAGGGACCAGCACACTGAAGCTTTCTTT
.	medium-sized	TRBV6-5	TRBJ1-2	CASSYSWGPGYGYTF	TGTGCCAGCAGTTACTCGTGGGGGCCGGGATATGGCTACACCTTC
.	.	TRBV4-1	TRBJ1-5	CASSPGRPPGYSNQPQHF	TGCGCCAGCAGCCCCGGGCGTCCGCCCGGGTATAGCAATCAGCCCCAGCATTTT
.	medium-sized	TRBV7-2	TRBJ2-7	CASSSDRYEQYF	TGTGCCAGCAGCTCGGACAGATACGAGCAGTACTTC
TRBD1	.	TRBV5-1	TRBJ2-5	CASSQDRKTQYF	TGCGCCAGCAGTCAGGACAGGAAGACCCAGTACTTC
.	.	TRBV6-4	TRBJ2-3	CASSDSETDTQYF	TGTGCCAGCAGTGACTCGGAGACAGATACGCAGTATTTT
.	few	TRBV10-3	TRBJ2-1	CATTSGPNEQFF	TGTGCCACTACAAGCGGGCCCAATGAGCAGTTCTTC
TRBD1	.	TRBV19	TRBJ1-1	CASSATTGATGTEAFF	TGTGCCAGTAGCGCGACGACAGGGGCGACGGGGACTGAAGCTTTCTTT
TRBD2	.	TRBV5-6	TRBJ2-7	CASSFAGGEQYF	TGTGCCAGCAGCTTTGCGGGGGGCGAGCAGTACTTC
TRBD1	.	TRBV19	TRBJ1-2	CASSASGQGTYGYTF	TGTGCCAGTAGTGCCTCGGGACAGGGGACCTATGGCTACACCTTC
.	few	TRBV6-1	TRBJ1-1	CASSATATVNTEAFF	TGTGCCAGCAGTGCTACGGCCACCGTGAACACTGAAGCTTTCTTT
TRBD2	medium-sized	TRBV24-1	TRBJ2-5	CATSDLGTSGLETQYF	TGTGCCACCAGTGATTTAGGGACTAGCGGGTTGGAGACCCAGTACTTC
TRBD2	.	TRBV6-1	TRBJ2-5	CASSGASGGQETQYF	TGTGCCAGCAGTGGGGCTAGCGGGGGCCAAGAGACCCAGTACTTC
.	few	TRBV7-3	TRBJ1-1	CASSSLGQNTEAFF	TGTGCCAGCAGCTCACTAGGACAGAACACTGAAGCTTTCTTT
.	.	TRBV6-5	TRBJ1-6	CASSYSGTTSYNSPLHF	TGTGCCAGCAGTTACTCCGGGACGACGAGCTATAATTCACCCCTCCACTTT
TRBD2	medium-sized	TRBV27	TRBJ2-5	CASSLRRVTGGGQETQYF	TGTGCCAGCAGTTTACGCCGTGTGACGGGAGGGGGGCAAGAGACCCAGTACTTC
.	.	TRBV4-1	TRBJ2-3	CASSQAYNPDTQYF	TGCGCCAGCAGCCAAGCTTACAACCCAGATACGCAGTATTTT
.	medium-sized	TRBV28	TRBJ1-2	CASSLEGLGGYTF	TGTGCCAGCAGTTTAGAAGGGCTGGGTGGCTACACCTTC
.	.	TRBV24-1	TRBJ2-1	CATSETPGNEQFF	TGTGCCACCAGTGAAACCCCTGGGAATGAGCAGTTCTTC
.	.	TRBV28	TRBJ2-7	CASSREVLGGSYEQYF	TGTGCCAGCAGTCGTGAGGTTTTGGGAGGTTCCTACGAGCAGTACTTC
.	.	TRBV28	TRBJ1-1	CASSLITEAFF	TGTGCCAGCAGCCTAATCACTGAAGCTTTCTTT
TRBD1	medium-sized	TRBV15	TRBJ2-7	CATSSGQGLSYEQYF	TGTGCCACCAGCAGCGGACAGGGATTATCCTACGAGCAGTACTTC
.	few	TRBV28	TRBJ1-2	CASSLLSYGYTF	TGTGCCAGCAGTCTTTTGAGCTATGGCTACACCTTC
.	few	TRBV2	TRBJ1-2	CASLAQGYLGYTF	TGTGCCAGCTTAGCCCAGGGTTATCTTGGCTACACCTTC
.	few	TRBV18	TRBJ2-5	CASSPPFQGGETQYF	TGTGCCAGCTCACCACCGTTTCAGGGGGGAGAGACCCAGTACTTC
TRBD2	.	TRBV7-9	TRBJ2-3	CASGPGLAGTDTQYF	TGTGCCAGCGGGCCTGGACTAGCGGGGACAGATACGCAGTATTTT
TRBD2	.	TRBV28	TRBJ2-7	CASSLTSASSYEQYF	TGTGCCAGCAGTTTGACTAGCGCGAGCTCCTACGAGCAGTACTTC
.	medium-sized	TRBV7-2	TRBJ2-7	CASSLAGSGVSEQYF	TGTGCCAGCAGCTTAGCCGGGAGTGGAGTTTCCGAGCAGTACTTC